These T cell receptor beta chains were read from a single sample in a study of blood T cell repertoires in COVID-19. The data were produced by immunoSEQ multiplex PCR, yet TCRdb's version contains in-frame clones alone and is incomplete. There are fewer than 150,000 clones in the sample; roughly 85% occur only once, and about 2.9% lies in the top ten. Material for sequencing was peripheral blood. Receptor source: a man in his fifties or sixties with acute or convalescent COVID-19. Each CDR3 is given with its conserved first and last residue. Each record gives: V gene, J gene, CDR3 protein.

TRBV10-3	TRBJ2-7	CAIASTGTGVYEQYF
TRBV7-8	TRBJ2-7	CASSRGAGVKYEQYF
TRBV6-5	TRBJ1-5	CASSNGQGGQPQHF
TRBV3-1/TRBV3-2	TRBJ1-5	CASSQGGQGGNQPQHF
TRBV3-1/TRBV3-2	TRBJ2-1	CASSQEIGGLYNEQFF
TRBV18	TRBJ1-1	CASSPDRTNTEAFF
TRBV6-1	TRBJ2-1	CASSDPSYNEQFF
TRBV15	TRBJ1-1	CATSRDRATGVAFF
TRBV18	TRBJ1-5	CASSPLPSSSQGGNQPQHF
TRBV2	TRBJ2-7	CASQGSSYEQYF
TRBV7-9	TRBJ1-1	CASLSNTEAFF
TRBV19	TRBJ1-5	CASQQGNQPQHF
TRBV29-1	TRBJ1-1	CSALQVRTEAFF
TRBV12-3/TRBV12-4	TRBJ2-2	CASSMSDEELFF
TRBV5-1	TRBJ1-1	CASSLGDIGLNTEAFF
TRBV6-6	TRBJ1-2	CASSPTGTGAGGYGYTF
TRBV10-2	TRBJ2-7	CASSEPGVSGEQYF
TRBV3-1/TRBV3-2	TRBJ1-1	CASSRTGGTEAFF
TRBV2	TRBJ1-2	CASSPELTGDGYIF